This TCR beta chain is drawn from a study of T-cell memory formation after mild COVID-19. In the study overall: The two donors had largely donor-specific TCR clusters. Broader study findings: Pre-infection memory already had some responding clones, implying cross-reactive memory joined. The study found contracting CD4+ clones mainly in CM and EM and contracting CD8+ clones in EMRA.

The CDR3 extends over 14 amino acids. V lost 7 bases to trimming and J lost 5 bases; unmatched junction nucleotides: 8. Germline CDR1 is KGHDR and CDR2 is SFDVKD. Constant-segment primers and 5'RACE yielded cDNA libraries for TCR alpha and TCR beta, each carrying sample barcodes and UMIs. Each CDR3 protein gets one entry after TCRdb re-called the 5' RACE reads with MiXCR. The table shows about 320,000 distinct CDR3 sequences, with more than 13% occurring only once. To note about this clonotype: Its antigen is still unknown.

The sequencing input was PBMCs or a T cell subset sorted from them (not recorded which). This clonotype was sampled from a man aged 18-30 years who had mild COVID-19 (a few samples of this study predate the infection). Cell type and time point are not known. The chain recombines TRBV24-1 with TRBJ2-7; 9 nucleotides line up with TRBD1. CDR3 sequence: CATSPRDRENEQYF. The CDR3 nucleotides read TGTGCCACCAGCCCCCGGGACAGGGAAAACGAGCAGTACTTC.